These 17 T cell receptor beta chains were all obtained from the same sample, sequenced in a study of blood T cell repertoires in COVID-19. Method: immunoSEQ multiplex PCR; TCRdb's copy keeps in-frame clones and lacks some. Of hundreds of thousands of clones in the sample, about 85% were seen once. Sequencing was performed on PBMCs or T cells enriched from blood (not recorded which). The receptors were sampled from a woman aged 45 to 65 who had recovered from COVID-19.

V gene TRBV4-1 combines with J gene TRBJ1-2, with D perhaps TRBD1 (5 bases). V was trimmed by 0 bases and J by 3 bases, leaving 8 bases between them. The length of the CDR3 is 14 residues. Germline CDR1 MGHRA, CDR2 YSYEKL. CDR3 nucleotide sequence: TGCGCCAGCAGCCAAGATGCGGGGGACTATGGCTACACCTTC. It translates to CASSQDAGDYGYTF.

The chain recombines TRBV6-4 with TRBJ2-1; 7 positions agree with TRBD1. The trim removed 0 bases at V and 12 bases at J, leaving 2 bases unmatched. Looked up from germline, CDR1 is MRHNA and CDR2 is SNTAGT. The CDR3 is made up of 12 amino acids. The CDR3 sequence is CASSDSRDRQFF. CDR3 nucleotide sequence: TGTGCCAGCAGTGACTCCCGGGACAGGCAGTTCTTC.

This chain connects TRBV19 to TRBJ2-2; 7 bases line up with TRBD1. This CDR3 comprises 14 residues. Germline V lookup: CDR1 LNHDA, CDR2 SQIVND (reference sequence). J lost 7 bases, V lost 5 bases, and 7 bases had no gene match. The chain's CDR3 is CASSLRQGGGELFF. Here the CDR3 DNA reads TGTGCCAGTAGTTTAAGACAGGGCGGCGGGGAGCTGTTTTTT.

CDR3 bases: TGTGCCAGCCACAGGGGGCGGTTTGATGAGCAGTTCTTC. Amino acid sequence: CASHRGRFDEQFF. The chain employs TRBV19 and TRBJ2-1; 9 bases align to TRBD1. The CDR3 extends over 13 amino acids. Germline loops: CDR1 LNHDA, CDR2 SQIVND (reference sequence). The V and J ends lost 9 bases and 8 bases, in that order; junction bases with no gene match: 8.

V and J are TRBV6-4 and TRBJ1-6; D is ambiguous. The CDR3 covers 16 residues. Per the germline V gene, CDR1 is MRHNA and CDR2 is SNTAGT. Trimming stripped 2 bases from V and 3 bases from J, with 11 bases between. The DNA for the CDR3 is TGTGCCAGCAGTGACCGGGCGGGAATCTATAATTCACCCCTCCACTTT. Its translation: CASSDRAGIYNSPLHF.

This sequence joins TRBV5-1 and TRBJ2-3, with 8 bases aligning to TRBD2. From germline, CDR1 is SGHRS and CDR2 YFSETQ. J lost 2 bases, V lost 4 bases, and 9 bases had no gene match. The length of the CDR3 is 16 residues. CDR3 DNA sequence: TGCGCCAGCAGCGATGGAGCGGGAGAGGCCACAGATACGCAGTATTTT. Encoded protein: CASSDGAGEATDTQYF.

The chain couples TRBV12-3 or TRBV12-4 to TRBJ1-5; maybe TRBD1 (6 bases). The CDR3 sequence is 12 residues long. The ends were cut back, 3 bases at V and 9 bases at J, with 9 bases in the middle. The CDR3 sequence is CASSFGQLPQHF. As DNA, the CDR3 is TGTGCCAGCAGTTTCGGACAGCTGCCCCAGCATTTT.

This chain uses TRBV5-1 with TRBJ1-2; 11 positions agree with TRBD1. J gave up 4 bases and V 4 bases, and 9 bases lay outside the gene matches. This CDR3 comprises 16 residues. From germline, CDR1 is SGHRS and CDR2 YFSETQ. CDR3 loop: CASSPGQGAGGYGYTF. Here the CDR3 DNA reads TGCGCCAGCAGCCCCGGACAGGGGGCGGGGGGCTATGGCTACACCTTC.

J is TRBJ2-7 and V is TRBV24-1, with D possibly matching TRBD1 (8 bases). Deletions cut 9 bases from V and 5 bases from J, with 13 bases between. Germline CDR1 and CDR2: KGHDR and SFDVKD. The CDR3 is 12 residues long. In DNA form, the CDR3 reads TGTGCCACCCAACAGGGGGGGAACGAGCAGTACTTC. Protein: CATQQGGNEQYF.

V is TRBV19 and J is TRBJ1-1, with 8 bases matching TRBD1. CDR3 length equals 16 residues. V trimming: 5 bases; J trimming: 5 bases; junction bases outside the gene matches: 13. Germline V gives CDR1 LNHDA, CDR2 SQIVND (reference sequence). This chain's CDR3 is CASSASRGQGWTEAFF. Written as DNA, the CDR3 is TGTGCCAGTAGTGCGAGTCGAGGACAGGGATGGACTGAAGCTTTCTTT.

The rearrangement links TRBV4-2 to TRBJ2-7; TRBD1 might be the D (7 bases). CDR1 LGHNA and CDR2 YNFKEQ come from the germline V gene. Trimming cost V 4 bases and J 3 bases, with 19 bases left between them. CDR3 length: 16 amino acids. CDR3 residues: CASSRRGTAEFYEQYF. The CDR3 DNA reads TGTGCCAGCAGCCGCCGCGGGACAGCAGAATTCTACGAGCAGTACTTC.

The V gene is TRBV27, the J gene TRBJ2-5, with D tentatively TRBD2 (6 bases). The CDR3 spans 15 residues. The germline CDR1 and CDR2 sequences are MNHEY and SMNVEV (reference sequence). The ends were cut back, 4 bases at V and 3 bases at J, with 15 bases in the middle. Here the CDR3 reads CASSSPGEAKETQYF. CDR3 in DNA: TGTGCCAGCAGTTCACCGGGGGAAGCTAAAGAGACCCAGTACTTC.

This rearrangement joins TRBV19 to TRBJ1-4; no definite D call. CDR3 length: 14 residues. The germline gives CDR1 LNHDA, CDR2 SQIVND (reference sequence). The ends were cut back, 3 bases at V and 14 bases at J, with 19 bases in the middle. In DNA form, the CDR3 reads TGTGCCAGTAGTATCCAAAGCACGAGTTTATGGCTGTTTTTT. As protein: CASSIQSTSLWLFF.

The rearrangement joins TRBV30 to TRBJ1-1; D unclear. V gave up 0 bases and J gave up 1 base, with 12 bases separating them. The germline gives CDR1 GTSNPN, CDR2 SVGIG (reference sequence). CDR3 length: 15 amino acids. Written as DNA, the CDR3 is TGTGCCTGGAGTGTAAACAGAATCCCGAACACTGAAGCTTTCTTT. It yields the protein CAWSVNRIPNTEAFF.

V gene TRBV9 combines with J gene TRBJ1-1, with D possibly TRBD1 on 6 matching bases. Germline CDR1 SGDLS, CDR2 YYNGEE. V lost 0 bases and J lost 3, with 12 bases in between. The CDR3 is made up of 15 amino acids. CDR3 in DNA: TGTGCCAGCAGCGTAGGCTTGGCAGGGGACACTGAAGCTTTCTTT. Its protein product is CASSVGLAGDTEAFF. Looking up the rest from reference TRBV9 and TRBJ1-1 gives the full variable domain: DSGVTQTPKHLITATGQRVTLRCSPRSGDLSVYWYQQSLDQGLQFLIQYYNGEERAKGNILERFSAQQFPDLHSELNLSSLELGDSALYFCASSVGLAGDTEAFFGQGTRLTVV.

The gene calls are TRBV5-6 and TRBJ1-3; D call uncertain. Trimming stripped 1 base from V and 5 bases from J, with 13 bases between. The CDR3 covers 15 residues. Germline loops: CDR1 SGHDT, CDR2 YYEEEE. This CDR3 is CASSLSRGQRNTIYF. CDR3 DNA: TGTGCCAGCAGCTTGTCTCGGGGTCAGCGAAACACCATATATTTT.

The gene calls are TRBV30 and TRBJ1-5, with D perhaps TRBD1 (5 bases). The germline gives CDR1 GTSNPN, CDR2 SVGIG (reference sequence). CDR3 length: 13 residues. V was clipped by 1 base and J by 7 bases, with 11 bases between them. CDR3 residues: CAWSAGFEQPQHF. CDR3 sequence (DNA): TGTGCCTGGAGTGCAGGGTTCGAACAGCCCCAGCATTTT. The variable domain in full, with the rest retrieved from reference TRBV30 and TRBJ1-5, is SQTIHQWPATLVQPVGSPLSLECTVEGTSNPNLYWYRQAAGRGLQLLFYSVGIGQISSEVPQNLSASRPQDRQFILSSKKLLLSDSGFYLCAWSAGFEQPQHFGDGTRLSIL.